The rows below give T cell receptor beta chains drawn from one sample of a study of blood T cell repertoires in COVID-19. Here immunoSEQ multiplex PCR was the method, and the copy in TCRdb shows in-frame clones only, minus some. The data contain 200,000 to 300,000 clones, just under 85% of them singletons. Sequenced sample: peripheral blood. The receptors originated from a woman aged 60-75 years with active or convalescent COVID-19. The CDR3 runs from the conserved cysteine through the conserved F or W. D genes are given only for firm matches. Only part of the rows carry a size: once, few, many, or a class if the clone is expanded.

>TRBJ2-5|TRBV20-1|NA|TRBD2
TGCAGTGCTAGTATCGTTCGAGGACTAGCGGGAGAGACCCAGTACTTC
CSASIVRGLAGETQYF
>TRBJ1-1|TRBV18|NA|TRBD1
TGTGCCAGCTCACCAGGACAGGGGACCCCGAACACTGAAGCTTTCTTT
CASSPGQGTPNTEAFF
>TRBJ2-1|TRBV29-1|NA|TRBD2
TGCAGCGTTGAAGACCCCGGGGGGGCCGCCTACAATGAGCAGTTCTTC
CSVEDPGGAAYNEQFF
>TRBJ1-5|TRBV27|NA|TRBD1
TGTGCCAGCAGTTTTCGGGACAGTAATCAGCCCCAGCATTTT
CASSFRDSNQPQHF
>TRBJ1-2|TRBV11-3|NA|TRBD1
TGTGCCAGCAGCTTTCGCGCCAAGACAGGGGCGCAGGGTGGCTACACCTTC
CASSFRAKTGAQGGYTF
>TRBJ1-1|TRBV29-1|few|TRBD1
TGCAGCGTCTACACAGGGGTGAACACTGAAGCTTTCTTT
CSVYTGVNTEAFF
>TRBJ2-1|TRBV21-1|NA|NA
TGTGCCAGCATGGGATGGGCGGGAGGTGAGCAGTTCTTC
CASMGWAGGEQFF
>TRBJ2-1|TRBV4-1|NA|TRBD1
TGCGCCAGCAGCCGGGGACAGCCAAGCTCCTACAATGAGCAGTTCTTC
CASSRGQPSSYNEQFF
>TRBJ2-3|TRBV10-2|NA|NA
TGCGCCAGCAGTGAGGGGGGCGCAGATACGCAGTATTTT
CASSEGGADTQYF
>TRBJ2-2|TRBV19|NA|NA
TGTGCCAGTAGTTTCGGACTAATTAGAACCGGGGAGCTGTTTTTT
CASSFGLIRTGELFF
>TRBJ2-6|TRBV7-9|NA|TRBD1
TGTGCCAGCAGCTCGACGACAGGGTGGGAGGCCAACGTCCTGACTTTC
CASSSTTGWEANVLTF
>TRBJ1-2|TRBV7-9|NA|TRBD1
TGTGCCAGCAGCTTACTGGACAGGGGGCCTGGCTACACCTTC
CASSLLDRGPGYTF
>TRBJ1-1|TRBV4-1|NA|TRBD1
TGCGCCAGCAGCCAGATCCTGACAGGGGTTGAGGGCGTGAACACTGAAGCTTTCTTT
CASSQILTGVEGVNTEAFF
>TRBJ2-1|TRBV27|NA|NA
TGTGCCAGCAGTTTTCAGGGAACCAATGAGCAGTTCTTC
CASSFQGTNEQFF
>TRBJ1-1|TRBV28|NA|TRBD1
TGTGCCAGCAGTCCCCCGGGACAGGAGAACACTGAAGCTTTCTTT
CASSPPGQENTEAFF
>TRBJ1-6|TRBV27|NA|TRBD1
TGTGCCAGCAGTTTGGGACAGGCGGGTAATTCACCCCTCCACTTT
CASSLGQAGNSPLHF
>TRBJ1-1|TRBV5-1|NA|NA
TGCGCCAGCAGGGGTGGGACAACCATGAACACTGAAGCTTTCTTT
CASRGGTTMNTEAFF
>TRBJ2-5|TRBV10-3|NA|TRBD2
TGTGCCATCAGTGACGGGGGGTCGATCCAAGAGACCCAGTACTTC
CAISDGGSIQETQYF
>TRBJ2-3|TRBV6-1|NA|NA
TGTGCCAGCAGTGAAGCAGGAGGGTGGTACACAGATACGCAGTATTTT
CASSEAGGWYTDTQYF
>TRBJ2-7|TRBV4-1|NA|NA
TGCGCCAGCAGCCAAGCCACTTCTAGCGCCGGCGAGCAGTACTTC
CASSQATSSAGEQYF
>TRBJ1-1|TRBV7-9|NA|NA
TGTGCCAGCAGACCTGGCTCAATCACTGAAGCTTTCTTT
CASRPGSITEAFF
>TRBJ1-1|TRBV30|NA|NA
TGTGCCTGGATCCCCAAACTAGGGCGGATGAACACTGAAGCTTTCTTT
CAWIPKLGRMNTEAFF
>TRBJ1-4|TRBV30|few|TRBD1
TGTGCCTGGGAGACAGGGGGATTGGAAAAACTGTTTTTT
CAWETGGLEKLFF
>TRBJ1-2|TRBV28|NA|NA
TGTGCCAGCAGTTTGCGGCAGATCTATGGCTACACCTTC
CASSLRQIYGYTF
>TRBJ2-2|TRBV7-2|few|TRBD2
TGTGCCAGCAGCTTCGCTAGCGGGTCGACCGGGGAGCTGTTTTTT
CASSFASGSTGELFF
>TRBJ2-5|TRBV11-2|NA|TRBD2
TGTGCCAGCAGCTTAGACCTGGGGGGGCAAGAGACCCAGTACTTC
CASSLDLGGQETQYF
>TRBJ2-3|TRBV3-1/TRBV3-2|NA|NA
TGTGCCAGCAGCCAACAGTTCACAGATACGCAGTATTTT
CASSQQFTDTQYF
>TRBJ1-1|TRBV11-2|NA|NA
TGTGCCAGCAGCTTTAGTCCCGGGGGGGCTTTCTTT
CASSFSPGGAFF
>TRBJ2-7|TRBV3-1/TRBV3-2|once|TRBD2
TGTGCCAGCAGCCAAGCCCCAGCGGGAGGGCCCGACGAGCAGTACTTC
CASSQAPAGGPDEQYF
>TRBJ1-2|TRBV5-6|NA|NA
TGTGCCAGCAGCCCCTCCTCGGGGGGCGGCTATGGCTACACCTTC
CASSPSSGGGYGYTF
>TRBJ1-5|TRBV11-3|NA|TRBD1
TGTGCCAGCAGCTCTCCTCTATGGGGGGGACAGGGTCATCAGCCCCAGCATTTT
CASSSPLWGGQGHQPQHF
>TRBJ2-3|TRBV5-6|NA|TRBD2
TGTGCCAGCACCCAACCCTCCGGGACTAGCGGGAGGGGCACAGATACGCAGTATTTT
CASTQPSGTSGRGTDTQYF
>TRBJ2-5|TRBV6-6|few|TRBD2
TGTGCCACGGGGCTTATAGCGGGAGCGGGAGAGACCCAGTACTTC
CATGLIAGAGETQYF
>TRBJ1-5|TRBV2|NA|NA
TGTGCCAGCAGTGAAACCCCGGGGTGGGTATTCGGTGGTAATCAGCCCCAGCATTTT
CASSETPGWVFGGNQPQHF
>TRBJ2-1|TRBV19|few|TRBD1
TGTGCCAGTAGTCTAGGTCAGGGGGTCCCCCATGAGCAGTTCTTC
CASSLGQGVPHEQFF
>TRBJ1-5|TRBV27|NA|NA
TGTGCCAGCAGTTTCAGGGGTAGCAATCAGCCCCAGCATTTT
CASSFRGSNQPQHF
>TRBJ1-5|TRBV5-5|NA|NA
TGTGCCAGCAGCAGCTACTATGCGGGTCAGCCCCAGCATTTT
CASSSYYAGQPQHF
>TRBJ2-7|TRBV6-5|NA|NA
TGTGCCAGCAGTTCTGCAGGGGTTTATTACGAGCAGTACTTC
CASSSAGVYYEQYF
>TRBJ1-2|TRBV7-9|NA|NA
TGTGCCAGCAGCCCTTGGACAGCCTATGGCTACACCTTC
CASSPWTAYGYTF
>TRBJ2-4|TRBV15|NA|NA
TGTGCCACCAGCAGAGACCCTACCCCCCTTACAAACATTCAGTACTTC
CATSRDPTPLTNIQYF
>TRBJ1-1|TRBV5-1|NA|NA
TGCGCCAGCAGCGCAGAACAGGGGAACACTGAAGCTTTCTTT
CASSAEQGNTEAFF
>TRBJ2-3|TRBV11-2|once|NA
TGTGCCAGCAGCTTAGCCGGGATAAGCACAGATACGCAGTATTTT
CASSLAGISTDTQYF
>TRBJ1-1|TRBV27|NA|TRBD1
TGTGCCAGCAGTTTGTCCGGACAGGGTACTGAAGCTTTCTTT
CASSLSGQGTEAFF
>TRBJ2-5|TRBV11-1|NA|NA
TGTGCCAGCAGCACCCTCCGGGGGAAGACCCAGTACTTC
CASSTLRGKTQYF
>TRBJ2-7|TRBV6-6|NA|NA
TGTGCCAGCAGCCACCCCCCCGCTAGCTACGAGCAGTACTTC
CASSHPPASYEQYF
>TRBJ1-1|TRBV5-1|NA|NA
TGCGCCAGCAAGCCTGACAGGCTGAACACTGAAGCTTTCTTT
CASKPDRLNTEAFF
>TRBJ2-7|TRBV25-1|NA|NA
TGTGCCAGCAGTGCACTCAGGGACGAGCAGTACTTC
CASSALRDEQYF
>TRBJ2-1|TRBV5-5|NA|NA
TGTGCCAGCAGCCAGGGGCCGGCCGCTTCCTACAATGAGCAGTTCTTC
CASSQGPAASYNEQFF
>TRBJ1-1|TRBV6-6|few|TRBD1
TGTGCCAGCAGCCCCGACAGGGGGCGCACTGAAGCTTTCTTT
CASSPDRGRTEAFF
>TRBJ2-2|TRBV25-1|NA|TRBD1
TGTGCCAGCAGGTCGGACAGGGGAGTCACCGGGGAGCTGTTTTTT
CASRSDRGVTGELFF
>TRBJ2-5|TRBV19|NA|NA
TGTGCCAGTAGTACCTCCTTAGCGAGAACTCAAGAGACCCAGTACTTC
CASSTSLARTQETQYF
>TRBJ1-4|TRBV30|many|NA
TGTGCCTGGAGTTACAGCCGTGCTAATGAAAAACTGTTTTTT
CAWSYSRANEKLFF
>TRBJ1-3|TRBV7-2|NA|TRBD1
TGTGCCAGCAGCTTAGGCCGGGACAGATTTGGAAACACCATATATTTT
CASSLGRDRFGNTIYF
>TRBJ1-6|TRBV3-1/TRBV3-2|NA|NA
TGTGCCAGCAGCCAAGAATGGGGGCCGGGCAATTCACCCCTCCACTTT
CASSQEWGPGNSPLHF
>TRBJ1-2|TRBV5-1|NA|NA
TGCGCCAGCAGCTTGGTAGGAGAGGACTATGGCTACACCTTC
CASSLVGEDYGYTF
>TRBJ1-2|TRBV28|NA|NA
TGTGCCAGCAGTTTCCAGCTCCGGGTTTATGGCTACACCTTC
CASSFQLRVYGYTF
>TRBJ1-2|TRBV5-1|once|TRBD1
TGCGCCAGCAGCTTGGGAGGAGGATGGGACAGGGTTAGCTATGGCTACACCTTC
CASSLGGGWDRVSYGYTF